The 29 T cell receptor beta chains listed next were all sequenced from one sample in a study of tumor-infiltrating lymphocytes in oesophageal squamous cell carcinoma. From the PCR reads, TCRdb called clonotypes with MiXCR, one entry per CDR3 protein. The sample includes about 20,000 distinct CDR3 sequences, less than 50% of them seen just once. Sequenced sample: blood. All receptors come from a male donor with esophageal squamous cell carcinoma.

This clonotype was counted only a few times. This sequence joins TRBV2 and TRBJ1-5; D may be TRBD1 (6 bases). CDR3 length: 14 amino acids. The ends were cut back, 3 bases at V and 6 bases at J, with 12 bases in the middle. Germline V gene data show CDR1 as SNHLY and CDR2 as FYNNEI. The DNA for the CDR3 is TGTGCCAGCAGTGATGCCGGGGGCGGTCAGCCCCAGCATTTT. Its translation is CASSDAGGGQPQHF.

This clonotype was counted many times. The J gene is TRBJ1-5, the V gene TRBV27, with D unclear. The CDR3 is 13 residues long. Trimming took 5 bases from V and 6 from J, leaving 11 bases between them. The germline gives CDR1 MNHEY, CDR2 SMNVEV (reference sequence). CDR3: CASSPRIGQPQHF. As DNA, the CDR3 is TGTGCCAGCAGTCCTAGGATTGGTCAGCCCCAGCATTTT.

This clonotype was seen a single time. The chain employs TRBV7-2 and TRBJ2-3, with 8 bases identical to TRBD1. Germline CDR1 and CDR2: SGHTA and FQGNSA. V trimming: 2 bases; J trimming: 11 bases; junction bases outside the gene matches: 9. The CDR3 totals 14 residues. The CDR3 reads CASSLRTGTYEQYF. The CDR3 DNA sequence: TGTGCCAGCAGCTTAAGGACAGGGACCTACGAGCAGTATTTT.

The chain is built from TRBV6-4 and TRBJ2-4; D is ambiguous. The J call may not be correct, given that the DNA end is closer to TRBJ2-5. This CDR3 is 13 amino acids long. CDR1 MRHNA and CDR2 SNTAGT come from the germline V gene. The CDR3 DNA sequence: TGTGCCAGCAGTATGAATAGCCAAGAGACCCAGTACTTC. Amino acids: CASSMNSQETQYF.

The chain combines TRBV7-6 with TRBJ2-3; tentative D call: TRBD2 (7 bases). The CDR3 contains 15 residues. Trimming removed 5 bases from V and 6 bases from J, with 18 bases in between. Germline CDR1 is SGHVS and CDR2 is FNYEAQ. CDR3 loop: CASSVKGGAPDTQYF. CDR3 in DNA: TGTGCCAGCAGCGTAAAAGGGGGGGCCCCGGATACGCAGTATTTT.

About this clonotype: One junction end does not reproduce the germline sequence, and a read error may be involved. The V and J genes are TRBV12-3 or TRBV12-4 and TRBJ2-5; 9 bases are a match to TRBD1. CDR3 length: 15 amino acids. The CDR3 reads CASSPRQGDNSPLHF. The CDR3 region has the DNA TGTGCCAGCAGTCCCAGACAGGGGGATAATTCACCCCTCCACTTC.

This clonotype is medium-sized. One end of the junction is discordant with germline, which a read error may explain. The rearrangement uses TRBV7-7 and TRBJ2-5; D perhaps matches TRBD2 (6 bases). Germline lookup yields CDR1 SSHAT and CDR2 FNYEAQ (reference sequence). The CDR3 is 14 amino acids. The CDR3 protein is CASSLQGGGGTQYF. CDR3 in DNA: TGTGCTAGCAGCTTGCAGGGAGGCGGAGGGACCCAGTACTTC.

V usage is TRBV11-3 and J usage is TRBJ2-1; possible D gene TRBD1, 6 bases. This CDR3 spans 13 amino acids. V shed 3 bases and J shed 10 bases, with 13 bases lying between them. The V gene's germline CDR1 is SGHNT and CDR2 YENEEA. The CDR3 nucleotides are TGTGCCAGCAGCTTGGACAGTGGGCTGGAGCAGTTCTTC. Protein sequence: CASSLDSGLEQFF. Looking up the rest from reference TRBV11-3 and TRBJ2-1 gives the full variable domain: EAGVVQSPRYKIIEKKQPVAFWCNPISGHNTLYWYLQNLGQGPELLIRYENEEAVDDSQLPKDRFSAERLKGVDSTLKIQPAELGDSAVYLCASSLDSGLEQFFGPGTRLTVL.

Turning to this clonotype: This likely comes from a read error, as the CDR3 has no conserved phenylalanine or tryptophan at its end. It is unclear where the CDR3 begins or ends on the DNA, so no DNA is shown, and the CDR3 is as TCRdb lists it. J is TRBJ2-3 and V is TRBV6-2 or TRBV6-3; the table names TRBD2, a call not compared with the DNA. CDR1 is MNHEY, CDR2 SVGEGT, per germline. The CDR3 is 16 amino acids in total, end residues counted. The CDR3 spells CASSYSNGWDGYTFGS.

This clonotype was detected a few times. The genes are TRBV9 and TRBJ2-5; 7 bases agree with TRBD2. Germline V gene sequence: CDR1 SGDLS, CDR2 YYNGEE. J was trimmed by 11 bases and V by 3 bases; bases with no gene match: 28. The CDR3 extends over 19 amino acids. CDR3 loop: CASSATQSTSPSSYNEQYF. The CDR3 coding sequence is TGTGCCAGCAGCGCAACCCAATCGACTAGCCCAAGCTCCTACAATGAGCAGTACTTC.

In this sample, this clonotype turned up a few times. The rearrangement joins TRBV18 to TRBJ1-2; a possible D gene is TRBD1 (5 bases). Germline V lookup: CDR1 KGHSH, CDR2 LQKENI. V shed 3 bases and J shed 3 bases, with 14 bases lying between them. The CDR3 consists of 15 residues. The CDR3 DNA follows: TGTGCCAGCTCACCGGGTCAGGGTGTGTACTATGGCTACACCTTC. Translating it yields CASSPGQGVYYGYTF.

This sequence joins TRBV11-2 and TRBJ2-4, with a tentative D call TRBD2 (5 bases). The last part of the DNA fits TRBJ2-7 better; the J call may be wrong. Germline CDR1 reads SGHAT; CDR2 reads FQNNGV. The CDR3 covers 18 residues. The chain's CDR3 is CASSLTSGGGLSSYEQYF. CDR3 coding DNA: TGTGCCAGCAGCCTAACCTCCGGAGGTGGGCTGAGCTCCTACGAGCAGTACTTC.

About this clonotype: It is unclear where the CDR3 begins or ends on the DNA, so no DNA is shown, and the CDR3 is as TCRdb lists it. The V call is TRBV7-5, the J call TRBJ2-1; TRBD2 reflects the table's D call only, with no check against the DNA. TRBV7-5 is an annotated pseudogene. The CDR3 is 17 residues long, ends included. CDR3 in amino acids: CISVPAAYLAGGHEQFF.

Ten or more counts support this clonotype. This rearrangement joins TRBV28 to TRBJ1-5; D possibly corresponds to TRBD1 (5 bases). This CDR3 is built from 17 residues. CDR1 is MDHEN, CDR2 SYDVKM, per germline. The V gene lost 1 base and the J gene lost 2 bases, with 15 bases spanning the gap. The CDR3 reads CASSLSSSGRGNQPQHF. CDR3 nucleotide sequence: TGTGCCAGCAGTTTATCCTCCTCCGGCAGGGGCAATCAGCCCCAGCATTTT.

The chain recombines TRBV7-8 with TRBJ2-2; D ambiguous. CDR1 is SGHVS and CDR2 is FQNEAQ in the germline V gene. V lost 1 base and J 0 bases, leaving 9 bases between the germline ends. The CDR3 consists of 16 residues. The DNA for the CDR3 is TGTGCCAGCAGCTTAGTCAGACCCGCGAACACCGGGGAGCTGTTTTTT. As protein: CASSLVRPANTGELFF.

This chain joins TRBV7-2 and TRBJ2-7, with D possibly matching TRBD1 (5 bases). The DNA end is a closer match to TRBJ2-5, so the J assignment may be wrong. The CDR3 consists of 15 residues. Germline loops: CDR1 SGHTA, CDR2 FQGNSA. The DNA for the CDR3 is TGTGCCAGCAGTACCCAGGGTCTGAATGGAGAGACCCAGTACTTC. This codes for CASSTQGLNGETQYF.

This clonotype is labeled as large. The chain links TRBV7-4 to TRBJ2-5; possibly TRBD1 for D (6 bases). V was clipped by 2 bases and J by 0 bases, with 16 bases between them. The CDR3 sequence is 17 residues long. Germline CDR1 and CDR2: SGHVT and SQSDAQ. The CDR3 reads CASSLRYGDNHQETQYF. The CDR3 DNA sequence: TGTGCCAGCAGCTTAAGGTATGGGGACAACCACCAAGAGACCCAGTACTTC.

V and J are TRBV11-1 and TRBJ2-5, with D tentatively TRBD1 (6 bases). Gene TRBJ2-1 matches the end of the DNA better, so the J call may be wrong. This CDR3 is built from 14 residues. The germline V gene encodes CDR1 SGHAT and CDR2 FQDESV (reference sequence). CDR3 amino acids: CASSYLTGYNEQFF. CDR3 in DNA: TGTGCCAGCAGCTACCTGACAGGATACAATGAGCAGTTCTTC.

This clonotype was counted many times. V is TRBV7-9 and J is TRBJ1-2, with 11 bases fitting TRBD1. Germline CDR1 reads SEHNR; CDR2 reads FQNEAQ (reference sequence). The CDR3 totals 13 residues. V dropped 3 bases and J dropped 6; count of bases not matched to a gene: 0. CDR3 in DNA: TGTGCCAGCAGCTTGGGACAGGGGGATGGCTACACCTTC. The encoded protein is CASSLGQGDGYTF.

This clonotype was recorded many times. The chain carries TRBV2 and TRBJ2-5; 8 positions agree with TRBD1. V shed 5 bases and J 2 bases; nucleotides not matched to a gene: 1. This CDR3 comprises 13 residues. Per germline, CDR1 SNHLY and CDR2 FYNNEI. The CDR3 DNA sequence: TGTGCCAGCAGTCGGGACAGGCAAGAGACCCAGTACTTC. It translates to CASSRDRQETQYF.

Details on this clonotype: A read error may be the cause here, since a much bigger clone is one base away. The chain links TRBV10-3 to TRBJ2-1; D is undetermined. Trimming removed 4 bases from V and 13 bases from J, with 17 bases in between. Looked up from germline, CDR1 is ENHRY and CDR2 is SYGVKD. The CDR3 sequence is 13 residues long. The CDR3: CAISARLQETQFF. The CDR3 region has the DNA TGTGCCATCAGTGCAAGGCTACAAGAGACCCAGTTCTTC.

This clonotype was picked up a small number of times. The J gene is TRBJ2-3, the V gene TRBV7-2; the match to TRBD2 covers 8 bases. CDR3 length: 15 residues. Unmatched junction bases numbered 5, after V lost 1 base and J lost 5 bases. Germline V lookup: CDR1 SGHTA, CDR2 FQGNSA. CDR3: CASSLDGRGVDTQYF. The CDR3 DNA reads TGTGCCAGCAGCTTAGACGGGAGGGGGGTAGATACGCAGTATTTT.

As concerns this clonotype: A clone one base away is much larger, so this may be a read error. V is TRBV2 and J is TRBJ2-5; TRBD2 agrees at 12 bases. CDR3 length: 15 residues. V dropped 6 bases and J dropped 11; count of bases not matched to a gene: 13. Germline-derived CDR1 and CDR2 are SNHLY and FYNNEI. The CDR3: CASRLRTSGETEQYF. The CDR3 DNA reads as TGTGCCAGCAGACTTCGGACTAGCGGGGAGACTGAGCAGTACTTC.

The rearrangement uses TRBV23-1 and TRBJ2-5; no reliable D call. TRBV23-1 is an ORF, and what it does is uncertain. V lost 6 bases and J 2 bases, leaving 10 bases between the germline ends. This CDR3 is 13 amino acids long. Written as DNA, the CDR3 is TGCGCCAGCAGAACCTCCTCTCAAGAGACCCAGTACTTC. This sequence encodes CASRTSSQETQYF.

This clonotype was observed many times. This may be a read error, as it is one base from a much larger clone. V is TRBV24-1 and J is TRBJ2-7; either TRBD1 or TRBD2 may fit D (5 bases each). Germline V gene lookup returns CDR1 KGHDR and CDR2 SFDVKD. Trimming removed 7 bases from V and 7 bases from J, with 16 bases in between. This CDR3 has 13 amino acids. This CDR3 is CATRKGARDEQYF. In DNA, the CDR3 is TGTGCCACCAGGAAGGGAGCCAGGGATGAGCAGTACTTC.

The chain employs TRBV18 and TRBJ2-5; D may correspond to TRBD1 or TRBD2 (5 bases each). This CDR3 has 15 residues. From germline, CDR1 is KGHSH and CDR2 LQKENI. V was trimmed by 0 bases and J by 2 bases, leaving 10 bases between them. The CDR3 nucleotides read TGTGCCAGCTCACCACCCCAGGGAGTTCAAGAGACCCAGTACTTC. It specifies CASSPPQGVQETQYF.

This clonotype counts as medium-sized. The V gene is TRBV12-3 or TRBV12-4, the J gene TRBJ2-7, with a weak D call TRBD1 (6 bases). This CDR3 is built from 13 residues. Trimming shortened V by 4 bases and J by 2 bases, and 9 bases separated the two germline ends. CDR3 nucleotides: TGTGCCAGCAGTTGGACAGTTGCCTACGAGCAGTACTTC. It translates to CASSWTVAYEQYF.

This chain's CDR3 is CASSLPFRSGAEQYF. DNA for the CDR3: TGTGCCAGCAGTTTGCCATTCCGGTCAGGGGCCGAGCAGTACTTC. This sequence joins TRBV12-3 or TRBV12-4 and TRBJ2-5; TRBD1 might be the D (6 bases). The assigned J gene may be wrong: the sequence end matches TRBJ2-7 better. The CDR3 runs 15 residues.

A single count supports this clonotype. The chain has TRBV7-9 and TRBJ2-3; the D gene is possibly TRBD2 (5 bases). CDR1 and CDR2 from the germline V gene are SEHNR and FQNEAQ (reference sequence). The CDR3 covers 13 residues. V gave up 6 bases and J gave up 1 base, with 8 bases separating them. CDR3 nucleotide sequence: TGTGCCAGCAGGGCACTAGGCACAGATACGCAGTATTTT. It yields the protein CASRALGTDTQYF.